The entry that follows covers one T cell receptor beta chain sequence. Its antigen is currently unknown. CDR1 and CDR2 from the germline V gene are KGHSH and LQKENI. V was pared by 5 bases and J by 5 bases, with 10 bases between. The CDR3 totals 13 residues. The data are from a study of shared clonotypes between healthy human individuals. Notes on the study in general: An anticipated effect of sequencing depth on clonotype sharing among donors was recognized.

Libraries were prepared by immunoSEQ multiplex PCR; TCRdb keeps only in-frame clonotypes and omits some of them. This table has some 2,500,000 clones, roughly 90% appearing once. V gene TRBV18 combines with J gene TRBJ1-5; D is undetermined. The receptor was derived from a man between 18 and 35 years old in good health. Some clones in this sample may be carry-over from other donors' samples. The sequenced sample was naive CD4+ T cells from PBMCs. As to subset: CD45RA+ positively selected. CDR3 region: CASSSSLDQPQHF. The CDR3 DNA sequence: TGTGCCAGCTCATCTAGTCTCGATCAGCCCCAGCATTTT.